Following are 31 T cell receptor beta chains from one sample sequenced in a study of blood T cell repertoires in COVID-19 (dated by TCRdb to 2019 to 2021). The library was produced with the immunoSEQ multiplex PCR assay. TCRdb retrieved this table from immuneACCESS and kept in-frame rearrangements only. Not all clones are present; in checked studies, unresolved V genes account for under half, and no reason is known for the remainder. Recorded for this sample are 25,000 to 35,000 clones; 85% to 95% of them occurred a single time. Approximately 0.88% of the sample comes from the top ten. Sequenced material: peripheral blood. The receptors stem from a woman in her seventies with COVID-19, enrolled during active disease.

The V and J genes are TRBV30 and TRBJ2-7; TRBD2 matches 8 bases. Germline V gene lookup returns CDR1 GTSNPN and CDR2 SVGIG (reference sequence). The J segment lost 6 bases and the V segment lost 3 bases, leaving 13 bases of the junction unmatched. The CDR3 has 15 residues. CDR3: CAWSGYSGKGGEQYF. In nucleotides, the CDR3 is TGTGCCTGGAGCGGCTATAGCGGGAAGGGTGGCGAGCAGTACTTC.

V usage is TRBV13 and J usage is TRBJ1-3, with 8 bases matching TRBD1. Germline CDR1 is PRHDT and CDR2 is FYEKMQ (reference sequence). This CDR3 is built from 15 residues. V was clipped by 5 bases and J by 1 base; unmatched bases: 4. CDR3 region: CASSGGTGSGNTIYF. The CDR3, as DNA: TGTGCCAGCAGCGGGGGGACAGGATCTGGAAACACCATATATTTT.

V gene TRBV27 combines with J gene TRBJ2-3, with D possibly being TRBD2 (6 bases). There are 13 residues in the CDR3. The V gene's germline CDR1 is MNHEY and CDR2 SMNVEV (reference sequence). V was cut by 10 bases and J by 3 bases, with 14 bases left in between. In DNA form, the CDR3 reads TGTGCCACCCGGGGGTGGGGGACAGATACGCAGTATTTT. It specifies CATRGWGTDTQYF.

J is TRBJ2-7 and V is TRBV3-1 (or the pseudogene TRBV3-2), with D uncertain. This CDR3 contains 13 residues. V shed 4 bases and J shed 5 bases, with 12 bases lying between them. The germline V gene encodes CDR1 LGHDT and CDR2 YNNKEL (reference sequence). DNA of the CDR3: TGTGCCAGCAGCCGTCGTGAGGAACACGAGCAGTACTTC. Protein sequence: CASSRREEHEQYF.

J is TRBJ2-1 and V is TRBV15, with 11 positions matching TRBD2. The length of the CDR3 is 15 residues. Germline CDR1 is LNHNV and CDR2 is YYDKDF (reference sequence). V lost 3 bases to trimming and J lost 2 bases; unmatched junction nucleotides: 0. The CDR3 DNA sequence: TGTGCCACCAGCAGGACTAGCGGGACCTACAATGAGCAGTTCTTC. Translation: CATSRTSGTYNEQFF.

This clone was seen a single time. The CDR3 reads CASSEYDWDRVHYGYTF. The DNA for the CDR3 is TGTGCCAGCAGTGAATATGACTGGGACAGGGTGCACTATGGCTACACCTTC. V gene TRBV25-1 combines with J gene TRBJ1-2; 9 positions match TRBD1. V dropped 0 bases and J dropped 3; count of bases not matched to a gene: 8. CDR1 is MGHDK and CDR2 is SYGVNS in the germline V gene. The length of the CDR3 is 17 residues.

The J gene is TRBJ2-5, the V gene TRBV19, with 9 positions matching TRBD2. Germline trimming cut 5 bases from V and 5 bases from J; bases unmatched to any gene: 15. From germline, CDR1 is LNHDA and CDR2 SQIVND (reference sequence). This CDR3 region has 17 residues. DNA of the CDR3: TGTGCCAGTAGTGCCTCGGTGGGTGGCGGGAGGGGTGAGACCCAGTACTTC. Translating it yields CASSASVGGGRGETQYF.

The sample holds one count of this clone. J is TRBJ1-1 and V is TRBV9; 9 bases align to TRBD1. The CDR3 sequence is 13 residues long. The germline V gene has CDR1 SGDLS and CDR2 YYNGEE. The J segment lost 3 bases and the V segment lost 6 bases, leaving 3 bases of the junction unmatched. The CDR3 DNA is TGTGCCAGCAAGACAGGGGGGGACACTGAAGCTTTCTTT. This translates into CASKTGGDTEAFF.

The chain recombines TRBV18 with TRBJ1-4, with TRBD1 identical over 12 bases. From germline, CDR1 is KGHSH and CDR2 LQKENI. J gave up 7 bases and V 6 bases, and 12 bases lay outside the gene matches. There are 17 residues in the CDR3. This CDR3 reads CASSPPGQGASSEKLFF. CDR3 sequence (DNA): TGTGCCAGCTCCCCCCCGGGACAGGGGGCGTCAAGTGAAAAACTGTTTTTT.

The chain uses TRBV7-2 and TRBJ2-7, with a tentative D call TRBD1 (5 bases). The CDR3 runs to 15 residues. V lost 0 bases and J 2 bases, leaving 11 bases between the germline ends. In germline, CDR1 is SGHTA, CDR2 FQGNSA. CDR3 amino acids: CASSLAPGWAYEQYF. The DNA for the CDR3 is TGTGCCAGCAGCTTAGCTCCAGGGTGGGCCTACGAGCAGTACTTC.

This chain uses TRBV7-9 with TRBJ2-1; weak D call: TRBD2 (6 bases). V gave up 1 base and J gave up 8 bases, with 18 bases separating them. CDR1 is SEHNR, CDR2 FQNEAQ, per germline (reference sequence). The CDR3 runs 16 residues. CDR3 in amino acids: CASSLGILVGGDEQFF. In DNA form, the CDR3 reads TGTGCCAGCAGCTTAGGTATCTTAGTAGGCGGGGATGAGCAGTTCTTC. Variable domain in full (rest from reference TRBV7-9 and TRBJ2-1): DTGVSQNPRHKITKRGQNVTFRCDPISEHNRLYWYRQTLGQGPEFLTYFQNEAQLEKSRLLSDRFSAERPKGSFSTLEIQRTEQGDSAMYLCASSLGILVGGDEQFFGPGTRLTVL.

The chain joins TRBV29-1 to TRBJ2-3; the match to TRBD2 covers 10 bases. Germline V lookup: CDR1 SQVTM, CDR2 ANQGSEA. The CDR3 is 15 amino acids. The V gene end was trimmed by 1 base and the J gene end by 4 bases; junction bases not matched to a gene: 5. The CDR3 nucleotides read TGCAGCGTTGAAGGAGCGGGAGGGTCTCCAGATACGCAGTATTTT. Its translation: CSVEGAGGSPDTQYF.

CDR3 coding DNA: TGTGCCAGCAGTTCAGGGTTTCGGGATGAAAAACTGTTTTTT. It specifies CASSSGFRDEKLFF. The chain is built from TRBV28 and TRBJ1-4, with D possibly being TRBD1 (5 bases). Germline V gene data show CDR1 as MDHEN and CDR2 as SYDVKM. Trimming took 4 bases from V and 6 from J, leaving 12 bases between them. This CDR3 contains 14 residues.

V is TRBV5-1 and J is TRBJ1-2; 7 bases align to TRBD1. Unmatched junction bases numbered 14, after V lost 6 bases and J lost 6 bases. Germline V gene data show CDR1 as SGHRS and CDR2 as YFSETQ. CDR3 length equals 15 residues. CDR3 residues: CASNEGQSFRDGYTF. The CDR3 bases are TGCGCCAGCAACGAGGGACAGTCATTCCGAGATGGCTACACCTTC. The full variable domain, its missing parts supplied by reference TRBV5-1 and TRBJ1-2, is KAGVTQTPRYLIKTRGQQVTLSCSPISGHRSVSWYQQTPGQGLQFLFEYFSETQRNKGNFPGRFSGRQFSNSRSEMNVSTLELGDSALYLCASNEGQSFRDGYTFGSGTRLTVV.

This clone showed up just once. V gene TRBV6-5 combines with J gene TRBJ1-5; weak D call: TRBD1 (6 bases). The CDR3 covers 15 residues. Germline loops: CDR1 MNHEY, CDR2 SVGAGI. V was pared by 0 bases and J by 4 bases, with 10 bases between. The CDR3 spells CASSYSGQVNQPQHF. The DNA for the CDR3 is TGTGCCAGCAGTTACTCGGGACAAGTAAATCAGCCCCAGCATTTT.

The chain uses TRBV6-2 or TRBV6-3 and TRBJ2-5; 10 positions match TRBD2. The germline V gene encodes CDR1 MNHEY and CDR2 SVGEGT. The CDR3 length is 15 residues. The junction had 4 bases not matched to a gene; V was cut back by 5 bases and J by 1 base. The CDR3 coding sequence is TGTGCCAGCAGTAATAGCGGGAGGCGCCAAGAGACCCAGTACTTC. This gives the protein CASSNSGRRQETQYF.

The genes are TRBV30 and TRBJ2-5; tentatively, D is TRBD1 (5 bases). Germline CDR1 reads GTSNPN; CDR2 reads SVGIG (reference sequence). The CDR3 spans 11 residues. Trimming left V 5 bases short and J 3 bases short, with 7 bases between. CDR3 DNA sequence: TGTGCCTGGGGGGCCAAAGAGACCCAGTACTTC. It yields the protein CAWGAKETQYF. The entire variable domain, with the rest obtained from reference TRBV30 and TRBJ2-5, is as follows: SQTIHQWPATLVQPVGSPLSLECTVEGTSNPNLYWYRQAAGRGLQLLFYSVGIGQISSEVPQNLSASRPQDRQFILSSKKLLLSDSGFYLCAWGAKETQYFGPGTRLLVL.

This chain joins TRBV11-2 and TRBJ1-5; D is perhaps TRBD1 (6 bases). CDR3 length equals 14 residues. Trimming removed 4 bases from V and 2 bases from J, with 9 bases in between. CDR1 is SGHAT, CDR2 FQNNGV, per germline. The CDR3 DNA sequence: TGTGCCAGCAGCTCGACAGGCGGCAATCAGCCCCAGCATTTT. It encodes CASSSTGGNQPQHF.

The chain has TRBV7-9 and TRBJ2-7; weak D call: TRBD2 (6 bases). This CDR3 spans 15 amino acids. Germline CDR1 and CDR2: SEHNR and FQNEAQ (reference sequence). V lost 1 base to trimming and J lost 7 bases, with 17 bases between them. The chain's CDR3 is CASSLGVGGRVEQYF. In DNA form, the CDR3 reads TGTGCCAGCAGCTTAGGGGTGGGAGGCAGGGTGGAGCAGTACTTC. Looking up the rest from reference TRBV7-9 and TRBJ2-7 gives the full variable domain: DTGVSQNPRHKITKRGQNVTFRCDPISEHNRLYWYRQTLGQGPEFLTYFQNEAQLEKSRLLSDRFSAERPKGSFSTLEIQRTEQGDSAMYLCASSLGVGGRVEQYFGPGTRLTVT.

The chain couples TRBV7-9 to TRBJ2-7; the match to TRBD1 covers 9 bases. J was trimmed by 2 bases and V by 2 bases; bases with no gene match: 4. Germline CDR1 and CDR2: SEHNR and FQNEAQ (reference sequence). This CDR3 spans 15 amino acids. CDR3: CASSLSDRGTYEQYF. Written as DNA, the CDR3 is TGTGCCAGCAGCTTATCGGACAGGGGTACCTACGAGCAGTACTTC.

The chain has TRBV2 and TRBJ1-3; no definite D call. From germline, CDR1 is SNHLY and CDR2 FYNNEI. The CDR3 loop spans 15 amino acids. Deletions cut 3 bases from V and 3 bases from J, with 12 bases between. CDR3 in DNA: TGTGCCAGCAGTGATTCTCGCGGAGTTGGAAACACCATATATTTT. Translation: CASSDSRGVGNTIYF.

V gene TRBV18 combines with J gene TRBJ1-2, with TRBD1 matching 8 bases. Germline loops: CDR1 KGHSH, CDR2 LQKENI. The J segment lost 0 bases and the V segment lost 3 bases, leaving 3 bases of the junction unmatched. This CDR3 is 15 amino acids long. The DNA of the CDR3 is TGTGCCAGCTCACCGACAGGGGTAACTAACTATGGCTACACCTTC. Translating gives CASSPTGVTNYGYTF.

The V call is TRBV18, the J call TRBJ2-1; a possible D gene is TRBD2 (6 bases). V was cut by 2 bases and J by 10 bases, with 9 bases left in between. The CDR3 covers 12 residues. Germline-derived CDR1 and CDR2 are KGHSH and LQKENI. DNA for the CDR3: TGTGCCAGCTCACCAATGGGGAGGGAGCAGTTCTTC. Translated, it gives CASSPMGREQFF.

The chain has TRBV28 and TRBJ2-7; D is possibly TRBD2 (7 bases). CDR3 length equals 18 residues. V shed 7 bases and J shed 6 bases, with 31 bases lying between them. From germline, CDR1 is MDHEN and CDR2 SYDVKM. The CDR3 sequence is CASTPRGARRERMSEQYF. DNA of the CDR3: TGTGCCAGCACCCCTCGGGGGGCGAGGCGGGAGCGAATGTCCGAGCAGTACTTC.

This clone was found once. The chain combines TRBV5-1 with TRBJ2-5, with 8 bases lining up with TRBD1. The CDR3 has 14 amino acids. J was trimmed by 4 bases and V by 5 bases; bases with no gene match: 7. Germline values: CDR1 SGHRS, CDR2 YFSETQ. Here the CDR3 DNA reads TGCGCCAGCAGTCAGGGCAGGGGGCGAGAGACCCAGTACTTC. As protein: CASSQGRGRETQYF.

The chain recombines TRBV19 with TRBJ2-7; D is perhaps TRBD1 (5 bases). Trimming took off 6 bases at V and 6 bases at J, with 18 bases between the two ends. The CDR3 is made up of 14 amino acids. Germline CDR1 LNHDA, CDR2 SQIVND (reference sequence). CDR3 bases: TGTGCCAGTAGGGGGCCAAATCAAAGGTCCGAGCAGTACTTC. Its protein product is CASRGPNQRSEQYF.

This chain connects TRBV19 to TRBJ2-1, with a possible D match to TRBD2 (5 bases). V dropped 4 bases and J dropped 8 bases, with 21 bases sitting between them. This CDR3 has 16 amino acids. Germline V gives CDR1 LNHDA, CDR2 SQIVND (reference sequence). CDR3 coding DNA: TGTGCCAGTAGTAGTACTAGGAGGATATTTTCCGATGAGCAGTTCTTC. Translation gives CASSSTRRIFSDEQFF. Full variable domain (outside the CDR3, taken from reference TRBV19 and TRBJ2-1): DGGITQSPKYLFRKEGQNVTLSCEQNLNHDAMYWYRQDPGQGLRLIYYSQIVNDFQKGDIAEGYSVSREKKESFPLTVTSAQKNPTAFYLCASSSTRRIFSDEQFFGPGTRLTVL.

The chain recombines TRBV6-6 with TRBJ2-5; a possible D gene is TRBD2 (5 bases). The V gene lost 8 bases and the J gene lost 10 bases, with 14 bases spanning the gap. In germline, CDR1 is MNHNY, CDR2 SVGAGI (reference sequence). There are 11 residues in the CDR3. The CDR3: CASVQLRVQYF. The CDR3, as DNA: TGTGCCAGCGTACAATTGAGGGTCCAGTACTTC.

This chain joins TRBV6-4 and TRBJ2-5, with 14 bases identical to TRBD2. The germline V gene encodes CDR1 MRHNA and CDR2 SNTAGT. The CDR3 loop spans 18 amino acids. The V segment lost 10 bases and the J segment 4 bases; nucleotides outside the gene matches: 17. CDR3 nucleotides: TGTGCCACCCAGGGGCCCCCGGGACTAGCGGGAGAGGGAGAGACCCAGTACTTC. Its translation is CATQGPPGLAGEGETQYF.

This clone has a single count. V usage is TRBV27 and J usage is TRBJ2-7; possible D gene TRBD1, 5 bases. CDR3 size: 12 residues. Per the germline V gene, CDR1 is MNHEY and CDR2 is SMNVEV (reference sequence). Trimming took 2 bases from V and 6 from J, leaving 8 bases between them. CDR3 amino acids: CASSLVGREQYF. The CDR3 coding sequence is TGTGCCAGCAGTTTAGTGGGGCGCGAGCAGTACTTC.

This clone is a singleton in its sample. The rearrangement joins TRBV28 to TRBJ2-3, with D perhaps TRBD2 (6 bases). The V end lost 5 bases, the J end lost 3 bases, and 15 bases lay between the germline ends. The CDR3 is 15 amino acids. CDR1 MDHEN and CDR2 SYDVKM come from the germline V gene. CDR3 sequence reads: CASSPPGGRTDTQYF. The CDR3 coding sequence is TGTGCCAGCAGTCCCCCTGGGGGGAGGACAGATACGCAGTATTTT. Based on the CDR3 plus reference TRBV28 and TRBJ2-3, the full variable domain is DVKVTQSSRYLVKRTGEKVFLECVQDMDHENMFWYRQDPGLGLRLIYFSYDVKMKEKGDIPEGYSVSREKKERFSLILESASTNQTSMYLCASSPPGGRTDTQYFGPGTRLTVL.